The T cell receptor beta chain under discussion was sequenced for a study of blood T cell repertoires in COVID-19. Study overall: Both acute and convalescent COVID-19 samples were obtained from the United States, Italy and Spain. From T cells, B-cell-depleted T cells, or PBMCs came the material, which was cDNA or gDNA.

This clone was detected a few times. Germline lookup yields CDR1 LNHDA and CDR2 SQIVND (reference sequence). The V segment lost 5 bases and the J segment 6 bases; nucleotides outside the gene matches: 9. The CDR3 is 15 residues long. Per the study methods: Amplification of reference gene primers provided the estimated nucleated cell counts. Data came from immunoSEQ multiplex PCR; TCRdb stores just in-frame clones and leaves some out. Clonal size and the V and J genes are those of that table, whereas D and trimming came from the DNA. Here the sample spans about 99,000 clones, 87% being singletons. This TCR was recovered from a man aged 50 to 60 in a cohort sampled during active COVID-19. This sequence joins TRBV19 and TRBJ2-7, with TRBD1 identical over 11 bases. Input material: peripheral blood. CDR3 loop: CASSGGQGAWSEQYF. The CDR3 nucleotides are TGTGCCAGTAGTGGTGGACAGGGGGCGTGGAGCGAGCAGTACTTC. The full variable domain, rest sourced from reference TRBV19 and TRBJ2-7, is DGGITQSPKYLFRKEGQNVTLSCEQNLNHDAMYWYRQDPGQGLRLIYYSQIVNDFQKGDIAEGYSVSREKKESFPLTVTSAQKNPTAFYLCASSGGQGAWSEQYFGPGTRLTVT.